Shown below are 18 T cell receptor beta chains from a single sample sequenced in a study of blood T cell repertoires in COVID-19. Some clones are missing from TCRdb's copy, which holds only in-frame ones; the method was immunoSEQ multiplex PCR. The table shows fewer than 350,000 clones, with around 89% occurring only once. The sequenced material came from PBMCs or T cells enriched from blood (not recorded which). The receptors stem from a woman aged 25 to 45 with acute COVID-19.

The chain has TRBV5-1 and TRBJ2-2; perhaps TRBD2 as D (5 bases). V was pared by 3 bases and J by 1 base, with 16 bases between. Germline V gives CDR1 SGHRS, CDR2 YFSETQ. The CDR3 spans 17 residues. The CDR3 here is CASSSEADSLNTGELFF. DNA of the CDR3: TGCGCCAGCAGCTCCGAAGCGGACTCCCTGAACACCGGGGAGCTGTTTTTT.

V gene TRBV25-1 combines with J gene TRBJ1-2; unclear D gene. From germline, CDR1 is MGHDK and CDR2 SYGVNS. CDR3 length equals 14 residues. The ends were cut back, 3 bases at V and 5 bases at J, with 13 bases in the middle. The DNA of the CDR3 is TGTGCCAGCAGTGACCGCGGGTTGGGGTATGGCTACACCTTC. It specifies CASSDRGLGYGYTF.

The chain joins TRBV29-1 to TRBJ1-2; 7 nucleotides agree with TRBD1. The CDR3 contains 14 residues. With V trimmed by 3 bases and J by 7 bases, 11 bases remained unmatched. The germline gives CDR1 SQVTM, CDR2 ANQGSEA. The CDR3 region is CSVDEQGSGGGYTF. The CDR3 nucleotides read TGCAGCGTTGACGAGCAAGGGTCAGGGGGTGGCTACACCTTC.

This chain links TRBV7-9 with TRBJ2-4; TRBD1 agrees at 12 bases. V gave up 4 bases and J gave up 5 bases; unmatched junction bases: 3. CDR3 length equals 15 residues. The germline V gene has CDR1 SEHNR and CDR2 FQNEAQ (reference sequence). DNA of the CDR3: TGTGCCAGCAGCTATGGGACAGGGGGCGAAAACATTCAGTACTTC. Its protein product is CASSYGTGGENIQYF.

The chain recombines TRBV13 with TRBJ2-2; no clear D gene. The V gene lost 1 base and the J gene lost 1 base, with 7 bases spanning the gap. Germline values: CDR1 PRHDT, CDR2 FYEKMQ (reference sequence). This CDR3 contains 15 residues. CDR3 DNA sequence: TGTGCCAGCAGCTTAGCTCTAAAGAACACCGGGGAGCTGTTTTTT. Protein sequence: CASSLALKNTGELFF.

The chain employs TRBV29-1 and TRBJ2-2; unclear D gene. The V and J ends lost 0 bases and 3 bases respectively, with 8 bases between them. CDR3 length equals 14 residues. Germline values: CDR1 SQVTM, CDR2 ANQGSEA. The CDR3 DNA reads as TGCAGCGTTGAAGACGGTACCGACACCGGGGAGCTGTTTTTT. Its translation is CSVEDGTDTGELFF.

The CDR3 sequence: CASSQAPGLAGAGWDEQFF. The CDR3 DNA follows: TGTGCCAGCAGCCAAGCACCGGGACTAGCGGGAGCCGGGTGGGATGAGCAGTTCTTC. V usage is TRBV14 and J usage is TRBJ2-1; 14 bases align to TRBD2. This CDR3 spans 19 amino acids. Germline trimming cut 1 base from V and 8 bases from J; bases unmatched to any gene: 13. The germline V gene has CDR1 SGHDN and CDR2 FVKESK.

This clone appeared once. The J gene is TRBJ2-7, the V gene TRBV30; 8 bases line up with TRBD1. Germline V gives CDR1 GTSNPN, CDR2 SVGIG (reference sequence). J lost 5 bases, V lost 1 base, and 7 bases had no gene match. The CDR3 has 14 amino acids. The CDR3 sequence: CAWSEGQGADEQYF. For the CDR3, the DNA is TGTGCCTGGAGTGAAGGACAGGGAGCGGACGAGCAGTACTTC.

The J gene is TRBJ2-5, the V gene TRBV7-3; 8 nucleotides agree with TRBD2. The length of the CDR3 is 13 residues. The germline V gene has CDR1 SGHTA and CDR2 FQGTGA. Trimming at V came to 8 bases and at J to 5 bases, leaving 7 bases not matched to a gene. CDR3: CASGAGGGETQYF. The DNA for the CDR3 is TGTGCCAGCGGGGCGGGAGGCGGGGAGACCCAGTACTTC. Filled out from reference TRBV7-3 and TRBJ2-5, the complete variable domain reads GAGVSQTPSNKVTEKGKYVELRCDPISGHTALYWYRQSLGQGPEFLIYFQGTGAADDSGLPNDRFFAVRPEGSVSTLKIQRTERGDSAVYLCASGAGGGETQYFGPGTRLLVL.

The chain carries TRBV4-2 and TRBJ2-7; the D gene is possibly TRBD1 (6 bases). The CDR3 sequence is 16 residues long. Germline-derived CDR1 and CDR2 are LGHNA and YNFKEQ. The V and J ends lost 1 base and 6 bases respectively, with 19 bases between them. For the CDR3, the DNA is TGTGCCAGCAGCCAAGGCTTACAGGGCGGTTTTAGCGAGCAGTACTTC. Protein product: CASSQGLQGGFSEQYF.

The chain joins TRBV11-2 to TRBJ2-5, with TRBD2 matching over 13 bases. Germline V lookup: CDR1 SGHAT, CDR2 FQNNGV. V shed 0 bases, J shed 3 bases, and the junction held 4 bases outside the gene matches. This CDR3 is 17 amino acids long. As DNA, the CDR3 is TGTGCCAGCAGCTTAGACGGGACTAGCGGGGCCAAAGAGACCCAGTACTTC. It codes for CASSLDGTSGAKETQYF.

V and J are TRBV5-1 and TRBJ2-5, with D possibly matching TRBD1 (5 bases). Trimming pared 0 bases from V and 8 bases from J, leaving 14 bases between. CDR1 is SGHRS, CDR2 YFSETQ, per germline. This CDR3 contains 14 residues. The CDR3 spells CASSLEGVPDTQYF. CDR3 coding DNA: TGCGCCAGCAGCTTGGAAGGGGTTCCTGATACCCAGTACTTC.

This rearrangement joins TRBV9 to TRBJ2-7; 8 bases fit TRBD2. CDR1 and CDR2 from the germline V gene are SGDLS and YYNGEE. After removal of 3 bases from V and 4 bases from J, the junction contained 6 bases not matched to a gene. The CDR3 consists of 14 residues. The CDR3: CASSEGTSGYEQYF. CDR3 nucleotides: TGTGCCAGCAGCGAGGGGACTAGTGGGTACGAGCAGTACTTC.

The sample holds a few counts of this clone. The genes are TRBV7-3 and TRBJ2-2; D might be TRBD1 (6 bases). Trimming removed 5 bases at V and 3 bases at J, with 13 bases between. The CDR3 length is 15 residues. From germline, CDR1 is SGHTA and CDR2 FQGTGA. CDR3 nucleotides: TGTGCCAGCAGCGTAATGGGGGCCGACACCGGGGAGCTGTTTTTT. Translation gives CASSVMGADTGELFF.

The chain employs TRBV7-2 and TRBJ2-1, with TRBD2 identical over 10 bases. The CDR3 is 16 amino acids. V lost 5 bases to trimming and J lost 9 bases; unmatched junction nucleotides: 13. CDR1 is SGHTA, CDR2 FQGNSA, per germline. The CDR3 bases are TGTGCCAGCAGCAAAAATAGCGGGAGGTTTGAGGGTGAGCAGTTCTTC. It yields the protein CASSKNSGRFEGEQFF.

The chain couples TRBV3-1 (or the pseudogene TRBV3-2) to TRBJ1-1; 8 nucleotides match TRBD1. The CDR3 is made up of 13 amino acids. The trim removed 9 bases at V and 1 base at J, leaving 4 bases unmatched. The germline V gene has CDR1 LGHDT and CDR2 YNNKEL (reference sequence). This chain's CDR3 is CASRTGWNTEAFF. For the CDR3, the DNA is TGTGCCAGTAGGACAGGGTGGAACACTGAAGCTTTCTTT.

The chain couples TRBV28 to TRBJ1-4; 9 bases align to TRBD1. The CDR3 runs 14 residues. J gave up 5 bases and V 9 bases, and 7 bases lay outside the gene matches. Germline-derived CDR1 and CDR2 are MDHEN and SYDVKM. As DNA, the CDR3 is TGTGCCAGTACGCACGGGACAGGGAATGAAAAACTGTTTTTT. As protein: CASTHGTGNEKLFF.

The rearrangement links TRBV7-8 to TRBJ1-3; a weak D match, TRBD1 (5 bases). Germline CDR1 is SGHVS and CDR2 is FQNEAQ. Trimming shortened V by 4 bases and J by 0 bases, and 10 bases separated the two germline ends. The CDR3 runs to 15 residues. CDR3 protein: CASSSQEFSGNTIYF. DNA of the CDR3: TGTGCCAGCAGCTCACAGGAGTTCTCTGGAAACACCATATATTTT. Drawing the rest from reference TRBV7-8 and TRBJ1-3, the complete variable domain is GAGVSQSPRYKVAKRGQDVALRCDPISGHVSLFWYQQALGQGPEFLTYFQNEAQLDKSGLPSDRFFAERPEGSVSTLKIQRTQQEDSAVYLCASSSQEFSGNTIYFGEGSWLTVV.